A selection of T cell receptor beta chains follows, all from one sample in a study of pediatric ulcerative colitis. TCRdb's table, derived via immunoSEQ multiplex PCR, lists solely in-frame clones and lacks some. The table has about 36,000 clones, 73% seen once. Sequencing was done on a sample of gut tissue. These receptors were obtained from a boy aged 10-17 years with moderate ulcerative colitis. The CDR3 runs from the conserved cysteine through the conserved F or W. A D gene is named only where the DNA matches it firmly. Part of the rows lack a size; the others show once, few, many or a class for expanded clones.

>TRBV19|-|TRBJ1-3|few
CASSIERNTIYF
TGTGCCAGTAGTATAGAACGGAACACCATATATTTT
>TRBV5-1|-|TRBJ2-7|-
CASLSSPDSYEQYF
TGCGCCAGCCTTAGTAGCCCAGACTCCTACGAGCAGTACTTC
>TRBV19|TRBD1|TRBJ1-1|few
CASRYAYRGSVEGNTEAFF
TGTGCCAGTAGATACGCCTACAGGGGGAGTGTAGAGGGGAACACTGAAGCTTTCTTT
>TRBV6-5|-|TRBJ1-1|-
CASSRGQITEAFF
TGTGCCAGCAGCCGCGGACAGATCACTGAAGCTTTCTTT
>TRBV7-8|-|TRBJ2-7|-
CASSLTLGVGEQYF
TGTGCCAGCAGCTTGACCCTAGGGGTAGGCGAGCAGTACTTC
>TRBV7-3|TRBD1|TRBJ2-5|-
CASSHTGGAGETQYF
TGTGCCAGCAGCCACACAGGGGGCGCGGGAGAGACCCAGTACTTC
>TRBV6-6|-|TRBJ1-4|once
CASRRASTNEKLFF
TGTGCCAGCAGAAGGGCCTCAACTAATGAAAAACTGTTTTTT
>TRBV7-9|-|TRBJ2-2|few
CASNPGDTGELFF
TGTGCCAGCAATCCAGGGGACACCGGGGAGCTGTTTTTT
>TRBV5-4|-|TRBJ1-2|few
CASSQTFFAYGYTF
TGTGCCAGCAGCCAAACCTTTTTTGCGTATGGCTACACCTTC
>TRBV4-1|-|TRBJ1-2|few
CASSQNTQNRGYTF
TGCGCCAGCAGCCAGAACACCCAAAATAGGGGCTACACCTTC
>TRBV11-3|-|TRBJ2-3|few
CASSLVRSSTDTQYF
TGTGCCAGCAGCTTAGTACGATCTAGCACAGATACGCAGTATTTT
>TRBV6-5|-|TRBJ1-1|-
CASSYEGVMNTEAFF
TGTGCCAGCAGTTACGAGGGGGTTATGAACACTGAAGCTTTCTTT
>TRBV6-1|-|TRBJ2-1|-
CASSETHRNEQFF
TGTGCCAGCAGTGAAACCCACAGGAATGAGCAGTTCTTC
>TRBV2|TRBD1|TRBJ2-5|-
CASTRDRGETQYF
TGTGCCAGCACGAGAGACAGGGGAGAGACCCAGTACTTC
>TRBV7-2|-|TRBJ2-2|-
CASSLDGRNTGELFF
TGTGCCAGCAGCTTAGACGGAAGAAACACCGGGGAGCTGTTTTTT
>TRBV4-1|TRBD1|TRBJ1-1|once
CASSYRQGGDTEAFF
TGCGCCAGCAGCTACCGCCAGGGGGGGGACACTGAAGCTTTCTTT
>TRBV6-5|-|TRBJ1-1|-
CASSYSAGGTEAFF
TGTGCCAGCAGTTACTCAGCGGGTGGCACTGAAGCTTTCTTT
>TRBV5-6|-|TRBJ1-5|few
CASSGGAGDQPQHF
TGTGCCAGCAGCGGGGGGGCAGGAGATCAGCCCCAGCATTTT
>TRBV6-1|-|TRBJ1-2|-
CASRTDGLYGYTF
TGTGCCAGCAGAACCGACGGACTCTATGGCTACACCTTC
>TRBV5-1|TRBD1|TRBJ1-1|-
CASSLGPGTGESGSEAFF
TGCGCCAGCAGCTTGGGGCCCGGGACAGGGGAGTCAGGTTCTGAAGCTTTCTTT
>TRBV30|-|TRBJ1-5|-
CAWSVQVAGFGQPQHF
TGTGCCTGGAGTGTACAGGTGGCGGGGTTCGGTCAGCCCCAGCATTTT
>TRBV28|-|TRBJ1-1|-
CASSFHTGSGNTEAFF
TGTGCCAGCAGTTTCCACACAGGCTCAGGGAACACTGAAGCTTTCTTT
>TRBV27|TRBD1|TRBJ2-1|-
CASSFGTVVNEQFF
TGTGCCAGCAGTTTTGGGACAGTCGTCAATGAGCAGTTCTTC
>TRBV5-6|-|TRBJ1-3|-
CASSRLSGASSGNTIYF
TGTGCCAGCAGCCGCCTGTCGGGCGCGAGCTCTGGAAACACCATATATTTT
>TRBV5-8|-|TRBJ2-7|-
CASSLDPSFYEQYF
TGTGCCAGCAGCTTGGATCCCAGTTTCTACGAGCAGTACTTC
>TRBV18|-|TRBJ1-1|-
CASSPNGRYTEAFF
TGTGCCAGCTCACCAAATGGGCGTTACACTGAAGCTTTCTTT
>TRBV25-1|-|TRBJ2-5|-
CASSKYTGAGETQYF
TGTGCCAGCAGTAAATATACAGGGGCGGGGGAGACCCAGTACTTC
>TRBV5-1|TRBD1|TRBJ2-7|-
CASRGQGDYEQYF
TGCGCCAGCCGGGGACAGGGGGACTACGAGCAGTACTTC
>TRBV6-5|TRBD1|TRBJ1-5|-
CASSPPGTGSQPQHF
TGTGCCAGCAGTCCACCCGGGACAGGGTCTCAGCCCCAGCATTTT
>TRBV29-1|TRBD1|TRBJ2-1|-
CSVGTAYNEQFF
TGCAGCGTCGGGACAGCCTACAATGAGCAGTTCTTC
>TRBV2|TRBD1|TRBJ1-2|-
CASRGTGSLHRIF
TGTGCCAGCAGGGGGACAGGGAGCCTACATAGAATCTTC
>TRBV27|-|TRBJ1-2|-
CASSLRGYGYTF
TGTGCCAGCAGTTTGAGGGGGTATGGCTACACCTTC
>TRBV5-4|TRBD2|TRBJ2-3|-
CASSFGGLAGRDTQYF
TGTGCCAGCAGCTTTGGGGGACTAGCGGGACGAGATACGCAGTATTTT
>TRBV18|-|TRBJ2-5|-
CASSFQETQYF
TGTGCCAGCTCATTTCAAGAGACCCAGTACTTC
>TRBV28|TRBD1|TRBJ1-2|-
CASSLQGADSGGYTF
TGTGCCAGCAGTTTACAGGGGGCGGATTCGGGTGGCTACACCTTC
>TRBV7-6|-|TRBJ2-7|once
CASSGRGTNEQYF
TGTGCCAGCAGCGGACGGGGGACCAACGAGCAGTACTTC
>TRBV2|TRBD2|TRBJ2-1|-
CASSDFAGAHYEQFF
TGTGCCAGCAGTGACTTCGCGGGAGCCCATTATGAGCAGTTCTTC
>TRBV4-3|TRBD1|TRBJ2-1|once
CASSRTIRGGAPYNEQFF
TGCGCCAGCAGCCGAACCATTCGAGGGGGCGCCCCATACAATGAGCAGTTCTTC
>TRBV5-1|-|TRBJ2-7|medium-sized
CASSSRWGAGYEQYF
TGCGCCAGCAGCTCCCGGTGGGGGGCAGGCTACGAGCAGTACTTC
>TRBV4-3|-|TRBJ1-2|-
CASSQDREGWSYGYTF
TGCGCCAGCAGCCAAGATCGGGAGGGGTGGTCCTATGGCTACACCTTC
>TRBV29-1|-|TRBJ2-5|-
CSVEVSGRTIQETQYF
TGCAGCGTTGAAGTGTCGGGGCGGACAATTCAAGAGACCCAGTACTTC
>TRBV4-2|-|TRBJ2-5|-
CASSQGQQETQYF
TGTGCCAGCAGCCAAGGACAGCAAGAGACCCAGTACTTC
>TRBV6-5|-|TRBJ1-2|-
CASSYSVFSYGYTF
TGTGCCAGCAGTTACTCAGTTTTTTCCTATGGCTACACCTTC
>TRBV2|-|TRBJ2-1|-
CASSPDNPSYNEQFF
TGTGCCAGCAGCCCGGACAACCCCTCCTACAATGAGCAGTTCTTC
>TRBV5-6|-|TRBJ1-2|-
CASSLTPTGWGYTF
TGTGCCAGCAGCTTGACCCCCACAGGGTGGGGCTACACCTTC
>TRBV10-3|TRBD1|TRBJ2-7|few
CAISRQGYEQYF
TGTGCCATCAGTCGACAGGGTTACGAGCAGTACTTC
>TRBV27|-|TRBJ2-1|-
CASSPRQRFYNEQFF
TGTGCCAGCAGTCCCCGACAGAGATTTTACAATGAGCAGTTCTTC
>TRBV10-1|-|TRBJ1-3|few
CASRVLMTLGNTIYF
TGCGCCAGCAGGGTCCTGATGACCCTGGGGAACACCATATATTTT
>TRBV2|TRBD2|TRBJ2-1|-
CASNPRASGRNEQFF
TGTGCCAGCAACCCGAGGGCTAGCGGGAGGAATGAGCAGTTCTTC
>TRBV18|TRBD1|TRBJ2-3|-
CASSAAGQGLTDTQYF
TGTGCCAGCTCAGCAGCGGGACAGGGGCTGACAGATACGCAGTATTTT
>TRBV4-3|-|TRBJ2-2|-
CASSPGSQVGWNTGELFF
TGCGCCAGCAGCCCCGGAAGTCAAGTGGGATGGAACACCGGGGAGCTGTTTTTT
>TRBV7-9|-|TRBJ1-2|few
CASSLVQGGDGYTF
TGTGCCAGCAGCTTAGTGCAGGGAGGGGATGGCTACACCTTC
>TRBV28|-|TRBJ1-1|-
CASSLWAGRNTEAFF
TGTGCCAGCAGTTTATGGGCAGGGAGGAACACTGAAGCTTTCTTT
>TRBV7-2|-|TRBJ1-2|-
CASSLLIRQTGNYGYTF
TGTGCCAGCAGCTTATTAATCAGACAAACAGGAAACTATGGCTACACCTTC
>TRBV9|-|TRBJ2-1|-
CASSPPGARYNEQFF
TGTGCCAGCAGCCCCCCTGGGGCGCGCTACAATGAGCAGTTCTTC
>TRBV30|-|TRBJ2-1|-
CAWSVRSAPGWDEQFF
TGTGCCTGGAGTGTTCGTTCGGCCCCGGGTTGGGATGAGCAGTTCTTC
>TRBV9|-|TRBJ2-2|-
CASSVGTTDTGELFF
TGTGCCAGCAGCGTAGGGACTACCGACACCGGGGAGCTGTTTTTT